This T cell receptor beta chain was sequenced in a study of cytomegalovirus exposure and HLA in healthy donors. Study-wide points: With later analysis, a missense DCLRE1C variant became linked to TCR beta V- and J-gene trimming.

This clone was detected a few times. Its antigen is currently unknown. Primers: 60 Vbeta forward and 13 Jbeta reverse. Clones were read by immunoSEQ multiplex PCR, and TCRdb kept only the in-frame ones, dropping some. The sample has tens of thousands of clones; roughly 70% are singletons. The V end was cut by 5 bases, the J end by 5 bases, with 13 bases between. The CDR3 is 13 amino acids. Germline CDR1 reads SNHLY; CDR2 reads FYNNEI. The chain recombines TRBV2 with TRBJ2-7; D gene ambiguous. This clonotype originated in a man in his 60s in good health and CMV-seropositive. Specimen: PBMCs. CDR3 DNA: TGTGCCAGCAGTCCTATCGGGTTTGACGAGCAGTACTTC. Its protein product is CASSPIGFDEQYF.